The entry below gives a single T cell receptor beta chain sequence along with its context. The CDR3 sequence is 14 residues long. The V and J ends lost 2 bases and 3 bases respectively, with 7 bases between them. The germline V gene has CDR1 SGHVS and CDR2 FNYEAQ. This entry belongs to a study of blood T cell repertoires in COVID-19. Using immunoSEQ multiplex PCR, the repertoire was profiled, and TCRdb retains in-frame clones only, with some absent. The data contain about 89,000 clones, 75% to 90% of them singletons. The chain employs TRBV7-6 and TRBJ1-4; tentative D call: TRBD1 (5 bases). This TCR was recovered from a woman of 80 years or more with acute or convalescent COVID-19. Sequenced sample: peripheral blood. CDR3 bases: TGTGCCAGCAGCTTAAGGGGTTCTAATGAAAAACTGTTTTTT. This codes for CASSLRGSNEKLFF.